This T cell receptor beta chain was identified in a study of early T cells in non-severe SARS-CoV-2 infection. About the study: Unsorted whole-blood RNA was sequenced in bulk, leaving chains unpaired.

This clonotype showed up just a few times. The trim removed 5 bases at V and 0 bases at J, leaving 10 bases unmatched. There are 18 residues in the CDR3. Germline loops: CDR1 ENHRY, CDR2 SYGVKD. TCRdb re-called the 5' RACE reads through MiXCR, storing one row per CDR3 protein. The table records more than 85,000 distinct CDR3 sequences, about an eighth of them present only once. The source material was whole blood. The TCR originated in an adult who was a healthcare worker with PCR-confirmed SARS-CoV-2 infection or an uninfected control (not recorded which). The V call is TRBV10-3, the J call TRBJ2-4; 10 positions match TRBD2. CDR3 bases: TGTGCCATCAGTTCGCCTAGCGGGAGCGTTGGAGCCAAAAACATTCAGTACTTC. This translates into CAISSPSGSVGAKNIQYF.